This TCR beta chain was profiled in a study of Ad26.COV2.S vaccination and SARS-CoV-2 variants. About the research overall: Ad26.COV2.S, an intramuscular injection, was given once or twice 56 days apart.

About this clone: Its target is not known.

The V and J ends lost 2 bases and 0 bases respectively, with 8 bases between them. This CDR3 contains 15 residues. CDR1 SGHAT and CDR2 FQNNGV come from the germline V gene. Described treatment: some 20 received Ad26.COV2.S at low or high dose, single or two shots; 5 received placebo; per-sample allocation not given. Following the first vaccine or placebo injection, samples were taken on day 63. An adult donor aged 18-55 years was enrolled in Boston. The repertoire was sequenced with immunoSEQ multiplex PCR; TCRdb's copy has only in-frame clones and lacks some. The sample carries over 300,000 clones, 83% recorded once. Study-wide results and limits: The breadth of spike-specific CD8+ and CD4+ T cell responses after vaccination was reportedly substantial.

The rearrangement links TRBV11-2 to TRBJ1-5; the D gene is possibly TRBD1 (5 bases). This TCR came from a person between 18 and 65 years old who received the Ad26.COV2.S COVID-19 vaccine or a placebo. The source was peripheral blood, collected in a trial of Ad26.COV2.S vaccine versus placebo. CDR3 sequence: CASSLRGGSNQPQHF. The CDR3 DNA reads TGTGCCAGCAGCTTACGGGGGGGTAGCAATCAGCCCCAGCATTTT.